This T cell receptor beta chain was obtained from a study of blood T cell repertoires in COVID-19. The wider study: The analysed material was cDNA or gDNA that came from T cells, B-cell-depleted T cells, or PBMCs.

The junction had 7 bases not matched to a gene; V was cut back by 3 bases and J by 4 bases. The CDR3 totals 16 residues. CDR1 and CDR2 (germline): LGHDT, YNNKEL (reference sequence). Original methodology: Nucleated cell counts were estimated from reference gene primer amplification. Only in-frame clones appear in the TCRdb table, and some are missing; sequencing was by immunoSEQ multiplex PCR. The V and J calls and clone size come from that table; D and trimming were worked out from the DNA. The sample carries some 62,000 clones, roughly nine tenths recorded once. This TCR derives from a woman between 55 and 75 years old with COVID-19, enrolled during active disease. This chain joins TRBV3-1 (or the pseudogene TRBV3-2) and TRBJ2-7; 12 bases map to TRBD2. The material sequenced was peripheral blood. CDR3 protein: CASSQPSGRATYEQYF. The CDR3 bases are TGTGCCAGCAGCCAGCCTAGCGGGAGGGCTACGTACGAGCAGTACTTC.